The present entry profiles one TCR beta chain with its context. Antigen: not known. This entry belongs to a study of CD8 T cells in ankylosing spondylitis. Study-level points and caveats: Clones linked to disease, bearing a CD8+ phenotype, were relatively rare in peripheral blood. Significantly higher representation of disease-linked clones was reported for matched ankylosing spondylitis synovial fluid.

Each CDR3 protein gets one entry after TCRdb re-called the 5' RACE reads with MiXCR. The sample shows 150,000 to 200,000 distinct CDR3 sequences, about 17% of them seen only once. CDR3 size: 16 residues. The junction had 11 bases not matched to a gene; V was cut back by 7 bases and J by 2 bases. The germline V gene encodes CDR1 LNHDA and CDR2 SQIVND (reference sequence). Sequencing was done on a sample of blood, either unsorted or a sorted T cell fraction (not recorded which). The rearrangement links TRBV19 to TRBJ2-1, with 7 bases lining up with TRBD2. This clonotype was sampled from a male donor with ankylosing spondylitis or in good health (not recorded which). This CDR3 reads CASTRSGTRPYNEQFF. For the CDR3, the DNA is TGTGCCAGTACCAGAAGCGGGACCCGTCCCTACAATGAGCAGTTCTTC.